These 8 T cell receptor beta chains were sequenced from one sample in a study of cytomegalovirus exposure and HLA in healthy donors. Sequencing used immunoSEQ multiplex PCR; TCRdb keeps in-frame clones, though not all of them. The sample yields 73,000 or so clones, around 94% seen once. Sequenced input: PBMCs. These receptors were obtained from a woman under 30 in good health and CMV-seropositive.

This clone was seen only a few times. V gene TRBV28 combines with J gene TRBJ1-3, with TRBD1 identical over 7 bases. From germline, CDR1 is MDHEN and CDR2 SYDVKM. The ends lost 5 bases at V and 4 bases at J; junction bases unmatched: 8. The CDR3 has 15 amino acids. Here the CDR3 reads CASSPYRTGGNTIYF. CDR3 sequence (DNA): TGTGCCAGCAGTCCCTACCGGACAGGAGGAAACACCATATATTTT.

The chain links TRBV28 to TRBJ2-7; D gene uncertain. This CDR3 region has 11 residues. V was pared by 5 bases and J by 3 bases, with 5 bases between. Germline V gene lookup returns CDR1 MDHEN and CDR2 SYDVKM. The CDR3 nucleotides read TGTGCCAGCAGTCACATCTACGAGCAGTACTTC. It codes for CASSHIYEQYF.

The chain combines TRBV5-6 with TRBJ1-1; perhaps TRBD1 as D (6 bases). V was pared by 5 bases and J by 0 bases, with 14 bases between. Germline-derived CDR1 and CDR2 are SGHDT and YYEEEE. This CDR3 region has 15 residues. The CDR3 nucleotides are TGTGCCAGCAGTCTAACCGGGACACTGAACACTGAAGCTTTCTTT. Amino acid sequence: CASSLTGTLNTEAFF.

The CDR3 is CASSYSGRGGRNEQFF. The DNA of the CDR3 is TGTGCCAGCAGTTACTCAGGCCGGGGGGGCCGGAATGAGCAGTTCTTC. This chain uses TRBV6-6 with TRBJ2-1; TRBD2 matches at 8 bases. J lost 7 bases, V lost 0 bases, and 8 bases had no gene match. Germline V gene data show CDR1 as MNHNY and CDR2 as SVGAGI (reference sequence). There are 16 residues in the CDR3.

The J gene is TRBJ1-1, the V gene TRBV11-2, with a tentative D call TRBD1 (5 bases). In germline, CDR1 is SGHAT, CDR2 FQNNGV. The CDR3 spans 13 residues. Trimming removed 3 bases from V and 6 bases from J, with 11 bases in between. This CDR3 reads CASSFVIGAEAFF. CDR3 bases: TGTGCCAGCAGCTTCGTCATAGGGGCTGAAGCTTTCTTT.

The CDR3 sequence: CASSTTGRETQYF. As DNA, the CDR3 is TGTGCCAGTAGTACCACGGGGAGGGAGACCCAGTACTTC. The chain is built from TRBV19 and TRBJ2-5, with D tentatively TRBD2 (6 bases). CDR1 and CDR2 from the germline V gene are LNHDA and SQIVND (reference sequence). The ends were cut back, 4 bases at V and 5 bases at J, with 11 bases in the middle. The CDR3 totals 13 residues.

V is TRBV11-2 and J is TRBJ1-2; D gene ambiguous. V lost 4 bases and J 8 bases, leaving 26 bases between the germline ends. The CDR3 consists of 17 residues. Germline values: CDR1 SGHAT, CDR2 FQNNGV. In DNA form, the CDR3 reads TGTGCCAGCAGCTCCCTATCCAATCAGGAGGGTATAGGGGGCTACACCTTC. This sequence encodes CASSSLSNQEGIGGYTF.

This chain links TRBV2 with TRBJ2-7, with 7 positions matching TRBD2. J gave up 3 bases and V 6 bases, and 11 bases lay outside the gene matches. Germline CDR1 reads SNHLY; CDR2 reads FYNNEI. CDR3 length: 15 amino acids. CDR3 DNA: TGTGCCAGCAGCGCCAACGGCGGGGGTATCTACGAGCAGTACTTC. As protein: CASSANGGGIYEQYF.